The entry below gives a single T cell receptor (beta chain) sequence along with its context. The CDR3 extends over 17 amino acids. Trimming shortened V by 2 bases and J by 0 bases, and 11 bases separated the two germline ends. The germline V gene encodes CDR1 MDHEN and CDR2 SYDVKM. How the authors handled the data: Cell counts per sample came from amplifying reference gene primers. Using immunoSEQ multiplex PCR, the repertoire was profiled, and TCRdb retains in-frame clones only, with some absent. That table gives V, J and clone size, and the DNA gave D and trimming. The table has about 170,000 clones, roughly 70% seen once; the top ten hold about 3%. The source of the sample is a study of blood T cell repertoires in COVID-19. In the study overall: The United States, Italy and Spain provided the acute and convalescent COVID-19 samples. Nucleic acid was either cDNA or gDNA, and it came from T cells, B-cell-depleted T cells, or PBMCs.

The receptor was isolated from a woman aged 80 or over with acute or convalescent COVID-19. The V and J genes are TRBV28 and TRBJ2-6; D is possibly TRBD1 (6 bases). Input material: peripheral blood. CDR3 protein: CASSLTGFSSGANVLTF. The DNA for the CDR3 is TGTGCCAGCAGTTTAACAGGGTTCTCCTCTGGGGCCAACGTCCTGACTTTC.